This TCR beta chain was recorded in a study of T cell changes during pregnancy in multiple sclerosis. Clones were sequenced by immunoSEQ multiplex PCR, and TCRdb holds only the in-frame ones, with some missing. The sample has tens of thousands of clones, 91% seen once. The CDR3 runs to 20 residues. The germline gives CDR1 MGHRA, CDR2 YSYEKL. V dropped 1 base and J dropped 0; count of bases not matched to a gene: 14. The input for sequencing was CD4+ T cells from peripheral blood mononuclear cells, taken in the third trimester of pregnancy. The chain joins TRBV4-1 to TRBJ1-4; 7 nucleotides match TRBD1. This sequence was found in a female donor in good health, enrolled as a control in a pregnancy study. In DNA form, the CDR3 reads TGCGCCAGCAGCCAAGGCCGACTAGGGGGCAGGGGTACAACTAATGAAAAACTGTTTTTT. Translating it yields CASSQGRLGGRGTTNEKLFF.